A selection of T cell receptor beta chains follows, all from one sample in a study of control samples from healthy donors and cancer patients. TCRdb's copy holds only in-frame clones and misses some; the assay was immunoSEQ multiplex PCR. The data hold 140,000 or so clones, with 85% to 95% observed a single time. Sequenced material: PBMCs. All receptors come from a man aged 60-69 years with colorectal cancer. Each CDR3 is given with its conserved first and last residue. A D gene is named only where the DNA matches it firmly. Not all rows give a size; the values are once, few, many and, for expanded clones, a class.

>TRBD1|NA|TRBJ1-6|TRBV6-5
CASSLSGTGSSPLHF
TGTGCCAGCAGCCTCTCCGGGACAGGCAGTTCACCCCTCCACTTT
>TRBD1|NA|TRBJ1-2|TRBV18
CASSPRQGPFYGYTF
TGTGCCAGCTCACCTAGACAGGGGCCCTTCTATGGCTACACCTTC
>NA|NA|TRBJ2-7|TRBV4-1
CASSTLPGNYEQYF
TGCGCCAGCAGCACACTCCCAGGGAATTACGAGCAGTACTTC
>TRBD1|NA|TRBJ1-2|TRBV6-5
CASSYGDRGLYGYTF
TGTGCCAGCAGTTACGGTGACAGGGGGCTTTATGGCTACACCTTC
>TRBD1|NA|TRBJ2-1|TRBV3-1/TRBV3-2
CASSPLNDRGGEQFF
TGTGCCAGCAGCCCTCTTAACGACAGGGGAGGTGAGCAGTTCTTC
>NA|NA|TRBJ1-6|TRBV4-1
CATSRDPNSPLHF
TGCGCCACCTCGCGCGACCCCAATTCACCCCTCCACTTT
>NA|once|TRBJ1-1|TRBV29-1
CSVIGVAGTEAFF
TGCAGCGTTATAGGGGTGGCGGGCACTGAAGCTTTCTTT
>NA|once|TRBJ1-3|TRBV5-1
CASSLAGLGNTIYF
TGCGCCAGCAGCTTGGCCGGACTGGGAAACACCATATATTTT
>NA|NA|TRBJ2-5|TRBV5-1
CASSLGGGETQYF
TGCGCCAGCAGCTTGGGAGGCGGGGAGACCCAGTACTTC
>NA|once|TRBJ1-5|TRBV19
CASRVDQGKSNQPQHF
TGTGCCAGTAGGGTTGATCAGGGGAAAAGCAATCAGCCCCAGCATTTT
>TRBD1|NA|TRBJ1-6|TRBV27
CASSLLGTGGSPLHF
TGTGCCAGCAGTTTATTGGGGACAGGGGGCTCACCCCTCCACTTT
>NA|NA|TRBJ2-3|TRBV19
CASSTAGSTDTQYF
TGTGCCAGTAGTACGGCGGGGAGCACAGATACGCAGTATTTT
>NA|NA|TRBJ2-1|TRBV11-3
CASSFGARTEQFF
TGTGCCAGCAGCTTCGGGGCTCGGACTGAGCAGTTCTTC
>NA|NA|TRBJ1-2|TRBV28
CASGIPGEIYGYTF
TGTGCCAGCGGGATACCTGGTGAGATCTATGGCTACACCTTC
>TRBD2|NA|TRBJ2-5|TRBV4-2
CASSPLGGEQETQYF
TGTGCCAGCAGCCCGTTGGGGGGGGAGCAAGAGACCCAGTACTTC
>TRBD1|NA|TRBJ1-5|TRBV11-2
CASSRTGTNTYSNQPQHF
TGTGCCAGCAGCAGGACAGGGACGAACACGTATAGCAATCAGCCCCAGCATTTT
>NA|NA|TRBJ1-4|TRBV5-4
CASSLWADEKLFF
TGTGCCAGCAGCTTGTGGGCAGACGAAAAACTGTTTTTT
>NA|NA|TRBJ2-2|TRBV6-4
CASSDADTGELFF
TGTGCCAGCAGTGATGCAGATACCGGGGAGCTGTTTTTT
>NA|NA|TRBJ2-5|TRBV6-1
CASSEGFGQETQYF
TGTGCCAGCAGTGAAGGGTTCGGCCAAGAGACCCAGTACTTC
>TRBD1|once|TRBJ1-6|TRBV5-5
CASSSGQASSPLHF
TGTGCCAGCAGCTCTGGACAGGCAAGTTCACCCCTCCACTTT
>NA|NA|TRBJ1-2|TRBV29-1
CSVGYPAAGYTF
TGCAGCGTTGGCTACCCAGCTGCGGGCTACACCTTC
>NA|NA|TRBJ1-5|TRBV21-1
CASSKGGQGKSQPQHF
TGTGCCAGCAGCAAAGGGGGACAGGGAAAGAGTCAGCCCCAGCATTTT
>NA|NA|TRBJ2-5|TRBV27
CASSLPQETQYF
TGTGCCAGCAGTTTACCCCAAGAGACCCAGTACTTC
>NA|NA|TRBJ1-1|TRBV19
CASSILGTNTEAFF
TGTGCCAGTAGTATATTGGGGACTAACACTGAAGCTTTCTTT
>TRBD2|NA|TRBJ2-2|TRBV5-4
CASSLGTTPLAGELFF
TGTGCCAGCAGCTTAGGGACTACCCCTCTCGCGGGGGAGCTGTTTTTT
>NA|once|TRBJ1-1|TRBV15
CATSRAARNTEAFF
TGTGCCACCAGCAGAGCTGCCAGAAACACTGAAGCTTTCTTT
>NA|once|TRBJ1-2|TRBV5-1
CASSPPDNEYGYTF
TGCGCCAGCAGCCCCCCGGACAACGAATATGGCTACACCTTC
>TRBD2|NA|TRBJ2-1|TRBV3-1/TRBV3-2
CASSQALAGGNEQFF
TGTGCCAGCAGCCAAGCCCTAGCGGGGGGCAATGAGCAGTTCTTC
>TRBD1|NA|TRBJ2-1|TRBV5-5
CASSLADRGRYEQFF
TGTGCCAGCAGCTTGGCGGACAGGGGGCGATATGAGCAGTTCTTC
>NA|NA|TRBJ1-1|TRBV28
CASRPRQTPNTEAFF
TGTGCCAGCAGGCCTCGACAGACCCCGAACACTGAAGCTTTCTTT
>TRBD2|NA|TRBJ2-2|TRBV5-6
CASSLSGTSGLFF
TGTGCCAGCAGCTTGTCGGGGACTAGCGGGCTGTTTTTT
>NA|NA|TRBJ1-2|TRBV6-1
CASSGADYGYTF
TGTGCCAGCAGTGGAGCCGACTATGGCTACACCTTC
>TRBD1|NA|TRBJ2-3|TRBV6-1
CASSEGTGGSTDTQYF
TGTGCCAGCAGTGAAGGGACAGGGGGAAGCACAGATACGCAGTATTTT
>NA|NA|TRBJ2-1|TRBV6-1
CASSERQPSGAEQFF
TGTGCCAGCAGTGAACGCCAACCTTCCGGAGCCGAGCAGTTCTTC
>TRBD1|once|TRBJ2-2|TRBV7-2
CASSLMGQGNTGELFF
TGTGCCAGCAGCTTGATGGGACAGGGGAACACCGGGGAGCTGTTTTTT
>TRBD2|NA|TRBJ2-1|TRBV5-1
CASSFGTSGTSYNEQFF
TGCGCCAGCAGCTTCGGGACTAGCGGGACTTCCTACAATGAGCAGTTCTTC
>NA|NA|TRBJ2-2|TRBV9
CASSAQGWKTGELFF
TGTGCCAGCAGCGCACAGGGATGGAAAACCGGGGAGCTGTTTTTT
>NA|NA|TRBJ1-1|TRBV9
CASSAPRGGNTEAFF
TGTGCCAGCAGCGCCCCCCGAGGAGGGAACACTGAAGCTTTCTTT
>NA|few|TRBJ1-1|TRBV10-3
CAISVEGRGTEAFF
TGTGCCATCAGTGTTGAGGGACGGGGCACTGAAGCTTTCTTT
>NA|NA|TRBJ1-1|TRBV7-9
CASSTPPRGGTEAFF
TGTGCCAGCAGCACCCCCCCCAGGGGCGGTACTGAAGCTTTCTTT
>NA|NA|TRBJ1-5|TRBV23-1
CASSLGQGKQPQHF
TGCGCCAGCAGTCTGGGGCAGGGTAAACAGCCCCAGCATTTT
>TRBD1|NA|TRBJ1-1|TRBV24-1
CATSPLAHQGASTEAFF
TGTGCCACCAGCCCATTGGCTCATCAGGGGGCGAGCACTGAAGCTTTCTTT
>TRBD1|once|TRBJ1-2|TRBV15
CATSRGDRDGYTF
TGTGCCACCAGCAGAGGTGACAGGGATGGCTACACCTTC
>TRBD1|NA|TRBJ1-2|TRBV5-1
CASSGGQGVEGYTF
TGCGCCAGCAGCGGGGGACAGGGGGTAGAAGGCTACACCTTC
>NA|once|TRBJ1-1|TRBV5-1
CASSLQTGMNTEAFF
TGCGCCAGCAGCTTGCAGACAGGCATGAACACTGAAGCTTTCTTT